This is a list of T cell receptor beta chains from one sample in a study of T-cell memory formation after mild COVID-19. TCRdb used MiXCR to reprocess the 5' RACE reads, holding one entry per CDR3 protein. Seen here are a few hundred thousand distinct CDR3 sequences, 20% to 25% observed once, and the top ten hold 21%. Material: PBMCs or a T cell subset sorted from them (not recorded which). These receptor sequences come from a man younger than 35 who had mild COVID-19 (a few samples of this study predate the infection). Cell type and time point are not known. Each CDR3 is given with its conserved first and last residue. A D gene is named only where the DNA matches it firmly. Rows give clone size only sometimes, using once, few, many, or a class for an expanded clone.

v_call: TRBV7-3
j_call: TRBJ2-1
d_call: .
clone_size: .
cdr3_nt: TGTGCCAGCAGCTTAGGGGGCTTCCGAAACAATGAGCAGTTCTTC
cdr3_aa: CASSLGGFRNNEQFF

v_call: TRBV20-1
j_call: TRBJ2-7
d_call: TRBD1
clone_size: .
cdr3_nt: TGCAGTGCTATAGGGGGCCACTCCTACGAGCAGTACTTC
cdr3_aa: CSAIGGHSYEQYF

v_call: TRBV9
j_call: TRBJ2-3
d_call: .
clone_size: .
cdr3_nt: TGTGCCAGTACCCGAGCGGTCACAGATACGCAGTATTTT
cdr3_aa: CASTRAVTDTQYF

v_call: TRBV25-1
j_call: TRBJ2-1
d_call: .
clone_size: .
cdr3_nt: TGTGCCAGCAGGAAGGACAATGAGCAGTTCTTC
cdr3_aa: CASRKDNEQFF

v_call: TRBV6-5
j_call: TRBJ1-2
d_call: .
clone_size: .
cdr3_nt: TGTGCCAGCAGGCTGTATGTGGGGGGATTGAATGGCTACACCTTC
cdr3_aa: CASRLYVGGLNGYTF

v_call: TRBV28
j_call: TRBJ1-5
d_call: .
clone_size: many
cdr3_nt: TGTGCCAGCAGTCCACAGGGATGGCAGCCCCAGCATTTT
cdr3_aa: CASSPQGWQPQHF

v_call: TRBV6-5
j_call: TRBJ2-3
d_call: TRBD1
clone_size: few
cdr3_nt: TGTGCCAGCAGTCTCGAGGGACAGCAAAGCACAGATACGCAGTATTTT
cdr3_aa: CASSLEGQQSTDTQYF

v_call: TRBV7-2
j_call: TRBJ2-7
d_call: .
clone_size: .
cdr3_nt: TGTGCCAGCAGCCGGCCGAGTCAGACTCCCTACGAGCAGTACTTC
cdr3_aa: CASSRPSQTPYEQYF

v_call: TRBV9
j_call: TRBJ1-3
d_call: .
clone_size: .
cdr3_nt: TGTGCCAGCAGCCCCGGTCAGGACTCTGGAAACACCATATATTTT
cdr3_aa: CASSPGQDSGNTIYF

v_call: TRBV9
j_call: TRBJ2-1
d_call: .
clone_size: .
cdr3_nt: TGTGCCAGCAGCGTAGTAGGCAGTTACAATGAGCAGTTCTTC
cdr3_aa: CASSVVGSYNEQFF

v_call: TRBV7-2
j_call: TRBJ2-3
d_call: TRBD2
clone_size: few
cdr3_nt: TGTGCCAGCAGCTTCTCTAGCGGGGGGACAGATACGCAGTATTTT
cdr3_aa: CASSFSSGGTDTQYF

v_call: TRBV5-6
j_call: TRBJ2-3
d_call: TRBD2
clone_size: few
cdr3_nt: TGTGCCAGCAGCCCGATAGCGGGCCGCACAGATACGCAGTATTTT
cdr3_aa: CASSPIAGRTDTQYF

v_call: TRBV3-1
j_call: TRBJ2-1
d_call: .
clone_size: .
cdr3_nt: TGTGCCAGCAGCCCGGATGGACATTACAATGAGCAGTTCTTC
cdr3_aa: CASSPDGHYNEQFF

v_call: TRBV6-1
j_call: TRBJ1-4
d_call: .
clone_size: few
cdr3_nt: TGTGCCAGCAGTGAAGATCCGAGGCAGAACGGTGGACTAAATGAAAAACTGTTTTTT
cdr3_aa: CASSEDPRQNGGLNEKLFF

v_call: TRBV9
j_call: TRBJ1-2
d_call: .
clone_size: few
cdr3_nt: TGTGCCAGCAGCGGGGGGAACGCGGGGGGCTACACCTTC
cdr3_aa: CASSGGNAGGYTF

v_call: TRBV27
j_call: TRBJ1-1
d_call: TRBD1
clone_size: once
cdr3_nt: TGTGCCAGCAGTGTTGACAGGGGGCATCTTGAAGCTTTCTTT
cdr3_aa: CASSVDRGHLEAFF

v_call: TRBV6-5
j_call: TRBJ2-5
d_call: TRBD2
clone_size: many
cdr3_nt: TGTGCCAGCAGTCCCGGGAGCGGGGGCATCAAAGAGACCCAGTACTTC
cdr3_aa: CASSPGSGGIKETQYF

v_call: TRBV12-3/TRBV12-4
j_call: TRBJ1-1
d_call: .
clone_size: few
cdr3_nt: TGTGCCAGCAGCTCGACAGCATTTTTAATCTCAGAAGCTTTCTTT
cdr3_aa: CASSSTAFLISEAFF

v_call: TRBV12-5
j_call: TRBJ1-1
d_call: .
clone_size: .
cdr3_nt: TGTGCTAGTGGTTTGGTAAAAACAGATGAAGCTTTCTTT
cdr3_aa: CASGLVKTDEAFF

v_call: TRBV5-1
j_call: TRBJ1-4
d_call: .
clone_size: .
cdr3_nt: TGCGCCAGCACTCTCGGAACAACTAATGAAAAACTGTTTTTT
cdr3_aa: CASTLGTTNEKLFF

v_call: TRBV15
j_call: TRBJ2-2
d_call: .
clone_size: .
cdr3_nt: TGTGCCACCAGCAGAGGAGGGAACACCGGGGAGCTGTTTTTT
cdr3_aa: CATSRGGNTGELFF

v_call: TRBV7-3
j_call: TRBJ2-5
d_call: TRBD1
clone_size: .
cdr3_nt: TGTGCCAGCAGATTAAGAGGGACAGGATCGGGCCAAGAGACCCAGTACTTC
cdr3_aa: CASRLRGTGSGQETQYF

v_call: TRBV6-1
j_call: TRBJ2-3
d_call: .
clone_size: .
cdr3_nt: TGTGCCAGCAGTGTCCTGGGCGGCAACACAGATACGCAGTATTTT
cdr3_aa: CASSVLGGNTDTQYF

v_call: TRBV20-1
j_call: TRBJ2-3
d_call: .
clone_size: .
cdr3_nt: TGCAGTGCTTCCCCCCTAGTGGGAGATACGCAGTATTTT
cdr3_aa: CSASPLVGDTQYF

v_call: TRBV6-5
j_call: TRBJ1-2
d_call: .
clone_size: few
cdr3_nt: TGTGCCAGCAGTTACTCCGGGACAACAGGGATAGAGTTGAAAGGCTACACCTTC
cdr3_aa: CASSYSGTTGIELKGYTF

v_call: TRBV3-1
j_call: TRBJ2-5
d_call: .
clone_size: .
cdr3_nt: TGTGCCAGCAGCCAAGACACTCCGTACCAAGAGACCCAGTACTTC
cdr3_aa: CASSQDTPYQETQYF

v_call: TRBV6-5
j_call: TRBJ2-3
d_call: TRBD2
clone_size: once
cdr3_nt: TGTGCCAGCAGTTACTCCCCGGGACTAGCGGGCACAGATACGCAGTATTTT
cdr3_aa: CASSYSPGLAGTDTQYF

v_call: TRBV7-6
j_call: TRBJ2-7
d_call: TRBD1
clone_size: few
cdr3_nt: TGTGCCAGCAGCTTAGGACAGGGGGTCGGCTACGAGCAGTACTTC
cdr3_aa: CASSLGQGVGYEQYF

v_call: TRBV20-1
j_call: TRBJ2-1
d_call: TRBD2
clone_size: .
cdr3_nt: TGCAGTGCTAGAGGAAATCGGACTAGCGGGGCAAACTACAATGAGCAGTTCTTC
cdr3_aa: CSARGNRTSGANYNEQFF

v_call: TRBV7-2
j_call: TRBJ1-2
d_call: TRBD1
clone_size: .
cdr3_nt: TGTGCCAGCAGCGCCCGGGGACAGGGGGTAAATGGCTACACCTTC
cdr3_aa: CASSARGQGVNGYTF

v_call: TRBV11-3
j_call: TRBJ2-1
d_call: TRBD2
clone_size: .
cdr3_nt: TGTGCCAGCAGCTCCAGCGGGGGGGTCCCCAATGAGCAGTTCTTC
cdr3_aa: CASSSSGGVPNEQFF

v_call: TRBV5-1
j_call: TRBJ2-5
d_call: TRBD2
clone_size: few
cdr3_nt: TGCGCCAGCAGCGACAAACCGCGGGGGACCCAAGAGACCCAGTACTTC
cdr3_aa: CASSDKPRGTQETQYF

v_call: TRBV2
j_call: TRBJ2-1
d_call: .
clone_size: .
cdr3_nt: TGTGCCAGCAGTGATCGTCGTGAGCAGTTCTTC
cdr3_aa: CASSDRREQFF

v_call: TRBV27
j_call: TRBJ2-1
d_call: .
clone_size: .
cdr3_nt: TGTGCCAGCAGTTTATTAGGGCTCTACAATGAGCAGTTCTTC
cdr3_aa: CASSLLGLYNEQFF

v_call: TRBV25-1
j_call: TRBJ1-1
d_call: TRBD1
clone_size: .
cdr3_nt: TGTGCCAGCAGTTGCGCCGGGACAGGGGGAAACATGAACACTGAAGCTTTCTTT
cdr3_aa: CASSCAGTGGNMNTEAFF

v_call: TRBV6-4
j_call: TRBJ2-3
d_call: TRBD2
clone_size: once
cdr3_nt: TGTGCCAGCCGCAGACTAGCGGGCACAGATACGCAGTATTTT
cdr3_aa: CASRRLAGTDTQYF

v_call: TRBV23-1
j_call: TRBJ2-7
d_call: .
clone_size: .
cdr3_nt: TGCGCCAGCAGTGGGCAGGGGTCCTCCTACGAGCAGTACTTC
cdr3_aa: CASSGQGSSYEQYF

v_call: TRBV20-1
j_call: TRBJ2-3
d_call: .
clone_size: few
cdr3_nt: TGCAGTGCTAGCTCCTCTAGCGTAGATACGCAGTATTTT
cdr3_aa: CSASSSSVDTQYF

v_call: TRBV4-3
j_call: TRBJ2-1
d_call: .
clone_size: .
cdr3_nt: TGCGCCAGCAGCCAAGACCGCCAAAACAATGAGCAGTTCTTC
cdr3_aa: CASSQDRQNNEQFF

v_call: TRBV4-3
j_call: TRBJ2-7
d_call: .
clone_size: many
cdr3_nt: TGCGCCAGCAGCCAGACAGACAGGGAGGGATTTTACGAGCAGTACTTC
cdr3_aa: CASSQTDREGFYEQYF

v_call: TRBV7-6
j_call: TRBJ1-2
d_call: TRBD1
clone_size: few
cdr3_nt: TGTGCCAGCAGCTCTGGGACAGGGAGCAGTAATGGCTACACCTTC
cdr3_aa: CASSSGTGSSNGYTF

v_call: TRBV7-9
j_call: TRBJ1-2
d_call: TRBD1
clone_size: .
cdr3_nt: TGTGCCAGCAGCCCCACCCGCGGTGAGGACAGGTCTGGCTACACCTTC
cdr3_aa: CASSPTRGEDRSGYTF

v_call: TRBV6-2/TRBV6-3
j_call: TRBJ2-2
d_call: TRBD2
clone_size: .
cdr3_nt: TGTGCCAGCAGTCCCATAGCGGGGGGTCAAAAAATAGCGAACACCGGGGAGCTGTTTTTT
cdr3_aa: CASSPIAGGQKIANTGELFF

v_call: TRBV7-2
j_call: TRBJ2-2
d_call: .
clone_size: few
cdr3_nt: TGTGCCAGCAGCCCACGACCACTGACTGGGGCCGGGGAGCTGTTTTTT
cdr3_aa: CASSPRPLTGAGELFF

v_call: TRBV5-1
j_call: TRBJ2-1
d_call: .
clone_size: few
cdr3_nt: TGCGCCAGCAGCTTGAATGTCGGGGACAATGAGCAGTTCTTC
cdr3_aa: CASSLNVGDNEQFF

v_call: TRBV5-1
j_call: TRBJ1-1
d_call: TRBD1
clone_size: .
cdr3_nt: TGCGCCAGCAGCGTGGACAGGGGGGATACTGAAGCTTTCTTT
cdr3_aa: CASSVDRGDTEAFF

v_call: TRBV9
j_call: TRBJ2-2
d_call: .
clone_size: .
cdr3_nt: TGTGCCAGCAGCTCGCGACGGGCGGGCTACACCGGGGAGCTGTTTTTT
cdr3_aa: CASSSRRAGYTGELFF

v_call: TRBV6-5
j_call: TRBJ1-5
d_call: .
clone_size: .
cdr3_nt: TGTGCCAGCCGAGCAACCGCAGGGGTCAATCAGCCCCAGCATTTT
cdr3_aa: CASRATAGVNQPQHF

v_call: TRBV12-3/TRBV12-4
j_call: TRBJ2-2
d_call: .
clone_size: .
cdr3_nt: TGTGCCAGCAGTTTCGGGCCAGCGATCGCGAACACCGGGGAGCTGTTTTTT
cdr3_aa: CASSFGPAIANTGELFF

v_call: TRBV5-1
j_call: TRBJ2-3
d_call: TRBD2
clone_size: few
cdr3_nt: TGCGCCAGCAGCGGGGGGACTAGCGGGCCCACAGATACGCAGTATTTT
cdr3_aa: CASSGGTSGPTDTQYF

v_call: TRBV10-2
j_call: TRBJ2-3
d_call: .
clone_size: .
cdr3_nt: TGCGCCAGCAGCCAGGGGCCCACCCCAGATACGCAGTATTTT
cdr3_aa: CASSQGPTPDTQYF

v_call: TRBV12-3/TRBV12-4
j_call: TRBJ2-7
d_call: TRBD1
clone_size: few
cdr3_nt: TGTGCCAGCAGTAGCCCGGGACAGGGAGGAAACGAGCAGTACTTC
cdr3_aa: CASSSPGQGGNEQYF

v_call: TRBV4-2
j_call: TRBJ1-1
d_call: .
clone_size: .
cdr3_nt: TGTGCCAGCGCTAGGGGGGACGGGAACACTGAAGCTTTCTTT
cdr3_aa: CASARGDGNTEAFF

v_call: TRBV12-3/TRBV12-4
j_call: TRBJ2-3
d_call: .
clone_size: .
cdr3_nt: TGTGCCAGCAGCACCTTGGGACGGGGGGCCGCAGATACGCAGTATTTT
cdr3_aa: CASSTLGRGAADTQYF

v_call: TRBV10-3
j_call: TRBJ2-3
d_call: .
clone_size: .
cdr3_nt: TGTGCCATCAGGTCCCGGGCCAACACAGATACGCAGTATTTT
cdr3_aa: CAIRSRANTDTQYF

v_call: TRBV5-1
j_call: TRBJ2-3
d_call: TRBD2
clone_size: few
cdr3_nt: TGCGCCAGCAGCTCGGGACTAGCGGGGGGGCTCGCAGATACGCAGTATTTT
cdr3_aa: CASSSGLAGGLADTQYF

v_call: TRBV5-1
j_call: TRBJ1-1
d_call: .
clone_size: .
cdr3_nt: TGCGCCAGCAGCTTGGAGGCAGGGCCAAACACTGAAGCTTTCTTT
cdr3_aa: CASSLEAGPNTEAFF

v_call: TRBV11-2
j_call: TRBJ1-4
d_call: TRBD1
clone_size: many
cdr3_nt: TGTGCCAGCAGCTCCCGTGCCGGGACAGAGTTTAGGGAAAAACTGTTTTTT
cdr3_aa: CASSSRAGTEFREKLFF

v_call: TRBV19
j_call: TRBJ1-1
d_call: TRBD1
clone_size: few
cdr3_nt: TGTGCCAGCAGGGACAGGACGAAGGATGAAGCTTTCTTT
cdr3_aa: CASRDRTKDEAFF

v_call: TRBV4-2
j_call: TRBJ1-1
d_call: TRBD1
clone_size: .
cdr3_nt: TGTGCCAGCAGCCGACCGGGACAGGCGAACACTGAAGCTTTCTTT
cdr3_aa: CASSRPGQANTEAFF